This T cell receptor beta chain was retrieved from a study of shared clonotypes between healthy human individuals. As for the study in general: Each donor's CD4 naive and CD4 memory cells filled three plates apiece, CD8 naive two, and CD8 memory one.

The CDR3 contains 15 residues. V was trimmed by 0 bases and J by 4 bases, leaving 12 bases between them. CDR1 and CDR2 from the germline V gene are MNHEY and SVGAGI. The table came from immunoSEQ multiplex PCR; TCRdb's copy has only in-frame clones and leaves some out. In the table there are about 2.1 million clones, about 93% of which are singletons. Naivety among CD8 cells was defined by CD45RO negativity and positive CCR7 selection, thereby excluding terminally differentiated effector memory CD45RA+ cells. The sequenced sample consisted of naive CD8+ T cells from PBMCs. This chain joins TRBV6-5 and TRBJ1-1, with D perhaps TRBD1 (6 bases). The TCR originated in a man younger than 35 in good health. Some clones in this sample may be carry-over from other donors' samples. CDR3 nucleotide sequence: TGTGCCAGCAGTTACTCCGGGGGGCTCGTCACTGAAGCTTTCTTT. Amino acid sequence: CASSYSGGLVTEAFF.